This paragraph covers one T cell receptor beta chain sequence. This CDR3 spans 16 amino acids. Losses at the gene ends were 5 bases for V and 2 bases for J; bases not matched to a gene: 11. Germline loops: CDR1 SGHTA, CDR2 FQGNSA. Participant age was roughly 18 to 89 years, and participants resided in fewer than 25 US areas. Membership in each cohort depended on participant-reported clinical history. These data are taken from a study of blood T cell repertoires in COVID-19. Study details: The United States, Italy and Spain provided the acute and convalescent COVID-19 samples.

In the authors' workflow: For nucleated cells, counts were estimated from reference gene primer amplification. The assay was immunoSEQ multiplex PCR, and TCRdb's table has in-frame clones only and misses some. The V and J calls and clone size are taken from that table; D and trimming were inferred from the DNA. The profile covers 200,000 to 250,000 clones, with about 83% appearing a single time and 2% to 2.5% taken by the ten largest. The TCR sequence derives from a woman in her fifties or sixties who had recovered from COVID-19. The chain carries TRBV7-2 and TRBJ1-1, with 7 nucleotides matching TRBD1. Sample: PBMCs or T cells enriched from blood (not recorded which). The CDR3 spells CASSPRVQGGNTEAFF. The DNA of the CDR3 is TGTGCCAGCAGCCCACGGGTCCAGGGGGGCAACACTGAAGCTTTCTTT.